These 7 T cell receptor beta chains were all obtained from the same sample, sequenced in a study of blood T cell repertoires in COVID-19 (dated by TCRdb to 2020 to 2021). Library creation used the immunoSEQ multiplex PCR assay. Here the immuneACCESS table is served through TCRdb, limited to in-frame sequences with V and J called. Missing clones are a known gap in these copies; in checked studies unresolved V genes cover under half, and the rest lacks a known reason. Recorded for this sample are about 150,000 clones; approximately 85% of them occurred a single time. The top ten constitute 0.6% to 0.65% of the sample. Sequences were obtained from peripheral blood. The receptors here all came from a man aged 55 to 70 with COVID-19, enrolled during active disease.

The chain couples TRBV3-1 (or the pseudogene TRBV3-2) to TRBJ1-6; D gene uncertain. The V end lost 1 base, the J end lost 6 bases, and 7 bases lay between the germline ends. The CDR3 runs 14 residues. In germline, CDR1 is LGHDT, CDR2 YNNKEL (reference sequence). The CDR3 spells CASSQAVLNSPLHF. CDR3 in DNA: TGTGCCAGCAGCCAAGCGGTACTTAATTCACCCCTCCACTTT.

The CDR3, as DNA: TGTGCCAGCAGCCAAGCCGGACTAGCGGGGGCCGACAATGAGCAGTTCTTC. This encodes CASSQAGLAGADNEQFF. The chain uses TRBV4-2 and TRBJ2-1, with 13 positions matching TRBD2. CDR1 is LGHNA and CDR2 is YNFKEQ in the germline V gene. With 1 base clipped from V and 5 bases from J, the junction kept 5 bases outside the gene matches. This CDR3 spans 17 amino acids.

The V gene is TRBV18, the J gene TRBJ1-1, with 9 positions matching TRBD1. The CDR3 runs 15 residues. From germline, CDR1 is KGHSH and CDR2 LQKENI. The V segment lost 6 bases and the J segment 1 base; nucleotides outside the gene matches: 6. Here the CDR3 reads CASSPTGGENTEAFF. CDR3 sequence (DNA): TGTGCCAGCTCGCCGACAGGGGGAGAGAACACTGAAGCTTTCTTT.

Only a few counts were recorded for this clone. The chain combines TRBV4-2 with TRBJ1-4; tentatively, D is TRBD1 (6 bases). V was cut by 3 bases and J by 6 bases, with 23 bases left in between. The germline gives CDR1 LGHNA, CDR2 YNFKEQ. The CDR3 is made up of 18 amino acids. This chain's CDR3 is CASSHYYPFRGTDEKLFF. For the CDR3, the DNA is TGTGCCAGCAGCCATTATTACCCTTTCAGGGGAACGGATGAAAAACTGTTTTTT.

V usage is TRBV7-8 and J usage is TRBJ2-6; 8 nucleotides align to TRBD1. CDR3 length equals 17 residues. J gave up 0 bases and V 3 bases, and 4 bases lay outside the gene matches. CDR1 is SGHVS, CDR2 FQNEAQ, per germline. CDR3 amino acids: CASSLRTGTSGANVLTF. In DNA, the CDR3 is TGTGCCAGCAGCTTGAGGACAGGGACCTCTGGGGCCAACGTCCTGACTTTC.

A single count supports this clone. The chain employs TRBV5-1 and TRBJ1-3; D remains ambiguous. Germline CDR1 is SGHRS and CDR2 is YFSETQ. Trimming cost V 4 bases and J 0 bases, with 8 bases left between them. This CDR3 is 14 amino acids long. DNA for the CDR3: TGCGCCAGCAGCGCCGGTGCCTCTGGAAACACCATATATTTT. Its translation is CASSAGASGNTIYF.

The chain joins TRBV6-6 to TRBJ1-2; no firm D call. This CDR3 comprises 16 residues. Between the trimmed V and J ends, which lost 2 bases and 5 bases, there was a span of 18 bases. CDR1 is MNHNY and CDR2 is SVGAGI in the germline V gene (reference sequence). The DNA for the CDR3 is TGTGCCAGCAGTTACGACGGGAGGAGCTCTTGGTATGGCTACACCTTC. It codes for CASSYDGRSSWYGYTF.